These 22 T cell receptor beta chains were all obtained from the same sample, sequenced in a study of T-cell reconstitution after alpha-beta-depleted transplantation in children. Using unique molecular identifiers, the investigators prepared the TCRbeta library. TCRdb re-called the PCR reads with MiXCR, one entry per CDR3 protein. The sample lists around 270,000 distinct CDR3 sequences; over 9.5% were seen once. Sequenced here: PBMCs, sampled before TCRalphabeta/CD19-depleted stem cell transplant. The source is a boy in the first two years of life with acute myeloid leukemia, due to receive a stem cell transplant.

Remarks on this clonotype: A clone one base away is much larger, so this may be a read error. The chain combines TRBV12-3 or TRBV12-4 with TRBJ2-5; 8 nucleotides agree with TRBD2. The CDR3 totals 12 residues. Here the CDR3 DNA reads TGTGCCAGCAGGGGACTAGGCGAGACCCTGTACTTC. It encodes CASRGLGETLYF.

The rearrangement links TRBV5-1 to TRBJ2-7, with 8 bases matching TRBD2. The J segment lost 4 bases and the V segment lost 1 base, leaving 4 bases of the junction unmatched. Germline V CDR1 and CDR2: SGHRS, YFSETQ. The CDR3 totals 14 residues. CDR3 residues: CASSLPSSGYEQYF. The CDR3 DNA is TGCGCCAGCAGCTTGCCGTCTAGCGGGTACGAGCAGTACTTC.

This rearrangement joins TRBV11-2 to TRBJ2-4, with 7 nucleotides matching TRBD1. CDR3 length: 20 residues. The trim removed 2 bases at V and 0 bases at J, leaving 16 bases unmatched. Germline V gives CDR1 SGHAT, CDR2 FQNNGV. The CDR3 loop reads CASSLTPRGRGSLAKNIQYF. In nucleotides, the CDR3 is TGTGCCAGCAGCTTAACCCCGAGGGGGCGCGGATCATTAGCCAAAAACATTCAGTACTTC.

V usage is TRBV7-9 and J usage is TRBJ2-7, with D perhaps matching TRBD2 (6 bases). The CDR3 contains 14 residues. Germline loops: CDR1 SEHNR, CDR2 FQNEAQ (reference sequence). V lost 5 bases and J lost 2, with 13 bases in between. CDR3 nucleotide sequence: TGTGCCAGCAGCCCCGGGACTCTTACCTACGAGCAGTACTTC. Amino acid sequence: CASSPGTLTYEQYF. The full variable domain, completed using reference TRBV7-9 and TRBJ2-7, is DTGVSQNPRHKITKRGQNVTFRCDPISEHNRLYWYRQTLGQGPEFLTYFQNEAQLEKSRLLSDRFSAERPKGSFSTLEIQRTEQGDSAMYLCASSPGTLTYEQYFGPGTRLTVT.

There are a few counts of this clonotype. The gene calls are TRBV3-1 and TRBJ2-5; D ambiguous. The germline V and J ends were trimmed by 1 base and 4 bases, with 4 bases remaining between them. CDR1 is LGHDT, CDR2 YNNKEL, per germline (reference sequence). The CDR3 totals 12 residues. This chain's CDR3 is CASSQGTETQYF. CDR3 DNA sequence: TGTGCCAGCAGCCAAGGGACAGAGACCCAGTACTTC.

This clonotype was detected ten times or more. The rearrangement uses TRBV28 and TRBJ1-2; 7 nucleotides agree with TRBD1. J gave up 6 bases and V 5 bases, and 0 bases lay outside the gene matches. The germline CDR1 and CDR2 sequences are MDHEN and SYDVKM. The length of the CDR3 is 11 residues. In DNA, the CDR3 is TGTGCCAGCAGTACAGGGGATGGCTACACCTTC. Translation gives CASSTGDGYTF.

Notes on this clonotype: Its ends do not fully match the called genes, so a read error is possible. The chain carries TRBV6-4 and TRBJ2-1; 10 bases match TRBD2. This CDR3 has 17 amino acids. Germline CDR1 and CDR2: MRHNA and SNTAGT. The CDR3 reads CASSPQSGGGPYDEQFF. DNA of the CDR3: TGTGCCAGCAGTCCTCAAAGCGGGGGGGGCCCCTACGATGAGCAGTTCTTC.

This clonotype appeared many times. This sequence joins TRBV20-1 and TRBJ2-5; 10 nucleotides match TRBD2. The junction had 5 bases not matched to a gene; V was cut back by 5 bases and J by 5 bases. This CDR3 has 13 residues. Per germline, CDR1 DFQATT and CDR2 SNEGSKA (reference sequence). This CDR3 is CSAALAGVETQYF. As DNA, the CDR3 is TGCAGTGCTGCCCTAGCGGGAGTTGAGACCCAGTACTTC.

This clonotype was picked up many times. The chain carries TRBV7-8 and TRBJ2-1; no firm D call. Germline V CDR1 and CDR2: SGHVS, FQNEAQ. The CDR3 is made up of 14 amino acids. Trimming shortened V by 9 bases and J by 0 bases, and 12 bases separated the two germline ends. CDR3 protein: CASLGQSSYNEQFF. CDR3 sequence (DNA): TGTGCCAGTCTTGGGCAGAGCTCCTACAATGAGCAGTTCTTC.

J is TRBJ2-2 and V is TRBV7-6; weak D call: TRBD1 (8 bases). Germline CDR1 reads SGHVS; CDR2 reads FNYEAQ. V was clipped by 4 bases and J by 2 bases, with 17 bases between them. The CDR3 length is 17 residues. The CDR3, as DNA: TGTGCCAGCAGCTACACAGGGGGAGGGCCCAACACCGGGGAGCTGTTTTTT. This codes for CASSYTGGGPNTGELFF.

This clonotype was observed at least ten times. The V gene is TRBV12-3 or TRBV12-4, the J gene TRBJ2-7; 12 nucleotides match TRBD2. V shed 5 bases, J shed 6 bases, and the junction held 8 bases outside the gene matches. The length of the CDR3 is 15 residues. The CDR3 DNA sequence: TGTGCCAGCAGTAGAGCTAGCGGGGGGGCCCTCGAGCAGTACTTC. This gives the protein CASSRASGGALEQYF.

This clonotype came up many times. The gene calls are TRBV29-1 and TRBJ2-7; possible D gene TRBD1, 6 bases. Per the germline V gene, CDR1 is SQVTM and CDR2 is ANQGSEA. V was pared by 7 bases and J by 0 bases, with 10 bases between. This CDR3 is 12 amino acids long. For the CDR3, the DNA is TGCAGCGGGTCGGACAGCTCCTACGAGCAGTACTTC. Translated: CSGSDSSYEQYF.

The V and J genes are TRBV28 and TRBJ2-6, with D uncertain. This CDR3 is built from 15 residues. CDR1 and CDR2 (germline): MDHEN, SYDVKM. Deletions cut 5 bases from V and 0 bases from J, with 8 bases between. This CDR3 is CASSTITSGANVLTF. For the CDR3, the DNA is TGTGCCAGCAGTACGATCACCTCTGGGGCCAACGTCCTGACTTTC.

The chain is built from TRBV7-2 and TRBJ2-5; the match to TRBD2 covers 8 bases. CDR3 length: 15 residues. From germline, CDR1 is SGHTA and CDR2 FQGNSA. V gave up 5 bases and J gave up 5 bases; unmatched junction bases: 10. As DNA, the CDR3 is TGTGCCAGCAGCCCCATCACGGGGGGGGGCGAGACCCAGTACTTC. This translates into CASSPITGGGETQYF.

The genes are TRBV9 and TRBJ2-5; 7 bases match TRBD1. V was pared by 2 bases and J by 3 bases, with 4 bases of the junction left unmatched. The CDR3 has 14 amino acids. The germline V gene has CDR1 SGDLS and CDR2 YYNGEE. The CDR3 sequence is CASSVEQGKETQYF. CDR3 DNA: TGTGCCAGCAGCGTGGAACAGGGGAAAGAGACCCAGTACTTC.

This clonotype was recorded at least ten times. The V call is TRBV20-1, the J call TRBJ2-4, with no clear D. Trimming took 1 base from V and 5 from J, leaving 12 bases between them. CDR3 size: 14 residues. In germline, CDR1 is DFQATT, CDR2 SNEGSKA (reference sequence). CDR3 residues: CSARVPRPQNIQYF. The DNA for the CDR3 is TGCAGTGCTAGAGTACCTCGACCCCAAAACATTCAGTACTTC.

This clonotype occurred a few times. The chain couples TRBV7-2 to TRBJ2-2; the D gene is possibly TRBD2 (5 bases). Germline V CDR1 and CDR2: SGHTA, FQGNSA. V was clipped by 6 bases and J by 5 bases, with 16 bases between them. This CDR3 has 15 residues. The CDR3 loop reads CASSPIIAGTGELFF. DNA for the CDR3: TGTGCCAGCAGTCCGATCATCGCGGGTACCGGGGAGCTGTTTTTT.

This clonotype was seen ten or more times. The rearrangement joins TRBV6-5 to TRBJ1-5; 8 nucleotides match TRBD1. This CDR3 comprises 15 residues. Looked up from germline, CDR1 is MNHEY and CDR2 is SVGAGI. V was pared by 3 bases and J by 3 bases, with 4 bases of the junction left unmatched. The CDR3 spells CASSYSDRANQPQHF. DNA of the CDR3: TGTGCCAGCAGTTATTCGGACAGGGCCAATCAGCCCCAGCATTTT.

The sample holds many counts of this clonotype. The chain combines TRBV5-1 with TRBJ2-6; the match to TRBD1 covers 7 bases. Germline values: CDR1 SGHRS, CDR2 YFSETQ. V lost 0 bases, J lost 1 base, and 7 bases stayed unmatched. This CDR3 is built from 18 residues. For the CDR3, the DNA is TGCGCCAGCAGCTTGGTGTCAGGGGGTTCATCTGGGGCCAACGTCCTGACTTTC. The encoded protein is CASSLVSGGSSGANVLTF.

Remarks on this clonotype: One end of the junction does not line up with germline, which may come from a read error. This rearrangement joins TRBV20-1 to TRBJ2-3, with unresolved D. The CDR3 is made up of 11 amino acids. The germline V gene has CDR1 DFQATT and CDR2 SNEGSKA (reference sequence). CDR3 sequence: CGATRGDTQYF. As DNA, the CDR3 is TGCGGTGCTACCCGTGGAGATACGCAGTATTTT.

This chain joins TRBV7-3 and TRBJ1-1; no firm D call. Trimming shortened V by 1 base and J by 1 base, and 7 bases separated the two germline ends. Germline V gene data show CDR1 as SGHTA and CDR2 as FQGTGA. There are 14 residues in the CDR3. The CDR3 coding sequence is TGTGCCAGCAGCTTAATCCCGGGGAACACTGAAGCTTTCTTT. Translation: CASSLIPGNTEAFF.

This clonotype came up a few times. This rearrangement joins TRBV5-5 to TRBJ1-2, with unresolved D. Per germline, CDR1 SGHKS and CDR2 YYEKEE (reference sequence). This CDR3 contains 14 residues. The V and J ends lost 0 bases and 2 bases respectively, with 8 bases between them. CDR3 in amino acids: CASSLERANYGYTF. The CDR3 DNA is TGTGCCAGCAGCTTGGAGAGAGCCAACTATGGCTACACCTTC.